Below are 4 T cell receptor beta chains sequenced from a single sample in a study of CD8+ T cells in alopecia areata (dated by TCRdb to the late 2010s). The time point label of this sample denotes: around 22 weeks on oral tofacitinib. The treatment or condition tag for this specimen amounts to: oral pan-JAK inhibitor, 5-10 mg twice daily. To prepare the library, the immunoSEQ multiplex PCR assay was applied. For TCR sequencing, RNA was extracted from every sample and reverse transcribed into cDNA to serve as template. Drawn from immuneACCESS, this table holds only the in-frame rearrangements with V and J called that TCRdb kept. Clones are partly lost; checked studies trace under half to an unresolved V gene and leave the rest unexplained. Recorded for this sample are 150,000 to 200,000 clones; roughly 66% of them occurred a single time. The ten largest account for under 1.2% of the sample. The specimen was CD4+ T cells sorted from blood, collected at week 24, from a patient treated with tofacitinib. These receptors came from a human donor with alopecia areata.

This clone showed up just a few times. This chain joins TRBV15 and TRBJ1-4; the D gene is possibly TRBD1 (6 bases). Germline assignment: CDR1 LNHNV and CDR2 YYDKDF (reference sequence). CDR3 length: 13 residues. Deletions cut 3 bases from V and 11 bases from J, with 13 bases between. The CDR3 sequence is CATSRESRGKLFF. DNA for the CDR3: TGTGCCACCAGCAGGGAATCCAGGGGTAAACTGTTTTTT.

The rearrangement links TRBV6-1 to TRBJ2-1, with TRBD2 matching 7 bases. J lost 5 bases, V lost 2 bases, and 12 bases had no gene match. This CDR3 comprises 17 residues. The V gene's germline CDR1 is MNHNS and CDR2 SASEGT. CDR3 protein: CASSEYPRGMRNNEQFF. The CDR3 coding sequence is TGTGCCAGCAGTGAATATCCGCGGGGGATGAGGAACAATGAGCAGTTCTTC.

The CDR3 region has the DNA TGTGCCAGCAGTCGAACCGGACTCGGGGAGACCCAGTACTTC. Translated, it gives CASSRTGLGETQYF. J is TRBJ2-5 and V is TRBV5-6, with a tentative D call TRBD2 (5 bases). Per germline, CDR1 SGHDT and CDR2 YYEEEE. The CDR3 runs to 14 residues. V lost 5 bases, J lost 5 bases, and 16 bases lay in between.

The table lists this clone with a few counts. V is TRBV29-1 and J is TRBJ1-4, with D maybe TRBD1 (5 bases). The V and J ends lost 4 bases and 13 bases respectively, with 19 bases between them. The CDR3 extends over 13 amino acids. Looked up from germline, CDR1 is SQVTM and CDR2 is ANQGSEA. CDR3 sequence (DNA): TGCAGCGTTGTGTTAAGAAGGGCTGGGGGACTGTTTTTT. This gives the protein CSVVLRRAGGLFF.